The text below deals with one T cell receptor (beta chain). The CDR3 covers 18 residues. J was trimmed by 0 bases and V by 6 bases; bases with no gene match: 6. CDR1 is MDHEN and CDR2 is SYDVKM in the germline V gene. The data were obtained in a study of lymphopenia after photon versus proton radiotherapy. TCRdb's copy holds only in-frame clones and misses some; the assay was immunoSEQ multiplex PCR. Here the sample spans under 35,000 clones, roughly nine tenths being singletons. The receptor's source is a woman in her seventies with pancreatic cancer. Some clones in this sample may be carry-over from other donors' samples. The rearrangement joins TRBV28 to TRBJ2-6, with 12 bases identical to TRBD1. The specimen comprised peripheral blood, sampled from a patient treated with proton-based radiotherapy. The CDR3 here is CASRMAGQGASGANVLTF. The DNA of the CDR3 is TGTGCCAGCAGAATGGCGGGACAGGGGGCCTCTGGGGCCAACGTCCTGACTTTC.